Listed here are 29 T cell receptor beta chains from one sample, sequenced in a study of blood T cell repertoires in COVID-19. TCRdb keeps only in-frame clones here, not all; method: immunoSEQ multiplex PCR. The sample lists 350,000 or so clones, around 89% occurring once. The source material was peripheral blood. The source of these receptors is a woman younger than 45 with COVID-19, enrolled during active disease.

The count of this clone is one. The chain couples TRBV12-5 to TRBJ1-5; D is unresolved. Germline CDR1 reads LGHNT; CDR2 reads FRNRAP. Deletions cut 0 bases from V and 4 bases from J, with 10 bases between. This CDR3 has 15 amino acids. CDR3 residues: CASGLVRGGNQPQHF. The CDR3 nucleotides are TGTGCTAGTGGTTTGGTACGAGGAGGGAATCAGCCCCAGCATTTT.

V gene TRBV20-1 combines with J gene TRBJ1-2; TRBD1 aligns across 10 bases. The CDR3 totals 11 residues. Per the germline V gene, CDR1 is DFQATT and CDR2 is SNEGSKA (reference sequence). V was pared by 7 bases and J by 8 bases, with 4 bases of the junction left unmatched. CDR3 coding DNA: TGCAGTGTCACGACAGGGGGCGGCTACACCTTC. The encoded protein is CSVTTGGGYTF.

The V and J genes are TRBV2 and TRBJ1-3, with D maybe TRBD1 (5 bases). The germline gives CDR1 SNHLY, CDR2 FYNNEI. The length of the CDR3 is 14 residues. The V gene lost 4 bases and the J gene lost 7 bases, with 14 bases spanning the gap. The CDR3 sequence: CASSVVGGRNTIYF. In nucleotides, the CDR3 is TGTGCCAGCAGTGTCGTGGGGGGTAGGAACACCATATATTTT.

The gene calls are TRBV14 and TRBJ1-6; weak D call: TRBD1 (5 bases). This CDR3 region has 15 residues. With 0 bases removed from V and 7 bases from J, the gap between germline ends came to 10 bases. Looked up from germline, CDR1 is SGHDN and CDR2 is FVKESK. The CDR3 DNA reads as TGTGCCAGCAGCCAAGATCTGGCAGGGAATTCACCCCTCCACTTT. Protein: CASSQDLAGNSPLHF.

This sequence joins TRBV30 and TRBJ2-7; 8 bases agree with TRBD1. J was trimmed by 6 bases and V by 3 bases; bases with no gene match: 7. Germline lookup yields CDR1 GTSNPN and CDR2 SVGIG (reference sequence). This CDR3 is built from 13 residues. The CDR3 DNA is TGTGCCTGGAGGCCCACAGGGGGTCTCGAGCAGTACTTC. It yields the protein CAWRPTGGLEQYF.

The CDR3 here is CASRQGAWAFF. The CDR3, as DNA: TGTGCCAGCCGACAGGGGGCATGGGCTTTCTTT. The J gene is TRBJ1-1, the V gene TRBV7-8; 10 bases map to TRBD1. CDR1 SGHVS and CDR2 FQNEAQ come from the germline V gene. V lost 8 bases and J lost 11; bases outside the gene matches: 5. The CDR3 loop spans 11 amino acids.

Only one count was recorded for this clone. This sequence joins TRBV5-4 and TRBJ1-6; no clear D. This CDR3 comprises 13 residues. Trimming removed 1 base from V and 10 bases from J, with 9 bases in between. CDR1 and CDR2 from the germline V gene are SGHNT and YYREEE (reference sequence). This CDR3 is CASSLRTESPLHF. The CDR3 nucleotides are TGTGCCAGCAGCTTGAGAACTGAATCACCCCTCCACTTT. The full variable domain, rest sourced from reference TRBV5-4 and TRBJ1-6, is ETGVTQSPTHLIKTRGQQVTLRCSSQSGHNTVSWYQQALGQGPQFIFQYYREEENGRGNFPPRFSGLQFPNYSSELNVNALELDDSALYLCASSLRTESPLHFGNGTRLTVT.

V and J are TRBV5-1 and TRBJ1-4, with D perhaps TRBD1 (5 bases). Germline V gene data show CDR1 as SGHRS and CDR2 as YFSETQ. Deletions cut 6 bases from V and 4 bases from J, with 16 bases between. CDR3 length: 15 residues. CDR3 in DNA: TGCGCCAGCACCCCTGGGGCGGTTCTTAATGAAAAACTGTTTTTT. Residues: CASTPGAVLNEKLFF.

The rearrangement joins TRBV7-2 to TRBJ1-2; D unclear. Germline V gene sequence: CDR1 SGHTA, CDR2 FQGNSA. The length of the CDR3 is 15 residues. V was trimmed by 3 bases and J by 4 bases, leaving 15 bases between them. CDR3 region: CASSLFSGEGYGYTF. The CDR3, as DNA: TGTGCCAGCAGCTTGTTTAGTGGCGAGGGCTATGGCTACACCTTC.

J is TRBJ2-3 and V is TRBV3-1 (or the pseudogene TRBV3-2); 11 bases map to TRBD2. The CDR3 runs to 16 residues. The germline V gene has CDR1 LGHDT and CDR2 YNNKEL (reference sequence). The V gene end was trimmed by 5 bases and the J gene end by 2 bases; junction bases not matched to a gene: 6. CDR3 DNA sequence: TGTGCCAGCAGCTCACTAGCGGGGGCCATCACAGATACGCAGTATTTT. Translated: CASSSLAGAITDTQYF.

The chain recombines TRBV6-6 with TRBJ1-1, with D possibly being TRBD1 (5 bases). This CDR3 is built from 15 residues. Per germline, CDR1 MNHNY and CDR2 SVGAGI (reference sequence). V dropped 2 bases and J dropped 1 base, with 11 bases sitting between them. The chain's CDR3 is CASSYAGRGNTEAFF. The CDR3 DNA reads as TGTGCCAGCAGTTACGCGGGACGTGGGAACACTGAAGCTTTCTTT.

The J gene is TRBJ2-7, the V gene TRBV5-1; D call uncertain. Trimming took 4 bases from V and 2 from J, leaving 7 bases between them. The CDR3 sequence is 12 residues long. CDR1 and CDR2 from the germline V gene are SGHRS and YFSETQ. CDR3 sequence reads: CASSVPAYEQYF. The CDR3 DNA follows: TGCGCCAGCAGCGTACCAGCCTACGAGCAGTACTTC.

DNA for the CDR3: TGTGCCAGCAGCTTGAGGACAGGGCCCTATGGCTACACCTTC. This translates into CASSLRTGPYGYTF. The rearrangement links TRBV5-6 to TRBJ1-2, with TRBD1 identical over 8 bases. Losses at the gene ends were 1 base for V and 4 bases for J; bases not matched to a gene: 3. CDR3 length: 14 amino acids. CDR1 and CDR2 from the germline V gene are SGHDT and YYEEEE.

A remark on this clone: Other nucleotide sequences from this sample produce the same CDR3. The V gene is TRBV28, the J gene TRBJ1-4; the D gene is possibly TRBD1 (5 bases). Germline loops: CDR1 MDHEN, CDR2 SYDVKM. CDR3 length: 14 amino acids. Trimming cost V 2 bases and J 8 bases, with 12 bases left between them. This CDR3 reads CASSLSPRGEKLFF. CDR3 DNA sequence: TGTGCCAGCAGTTTAAGCCCCCGGGGGGAAAAACTGTTTTTT.

This clone was seen a single time. The gene calls are TRBV12-3 or TRBV12-4 and TRBJ1-3, with TRBD1 matching over 7 bases. The CDR3 has 13 residues. V was pared by 6 bases and J by 8 bases, with 7 bases of the junction left unmatched. The CDR3 DNA follows: TGTGCCAGCAGCCGACAGGGAGTAGACACCATATATTTT. It translates to CASSRQGVDTIYF.

The chain is built from TRBV2 and TRBJ2-1; no firm D call. CDR3 length: 13 amino acids. V was clipped by 8 bases and J by 0 bases, with 8 bases between them. In germline, CDR1 is SNHLY, CDR2 FYNNEI. CDR3 sequence reads: CASVLSSYNEQFF. CDR3 DNA: TGTGCCAGCGTACTGAGCTCCTACAATGAGCAGTTCTTC.

The rearrangement joins TRBV5-1 to TRBJ2-1, with TRBD2 identical over 12 bases. V dropped 2 bases and J dropped 8; count of bases not matched to a gene: 8. The CDR3 consists of 16 residues. The germline V gene encodes CDR1 SGHRS and CDR2 YFSETQ. The CDR3 sequence: CASSLPLAGGRDEQFF. The CDR3 bases are TGCGCCAGCAGCTTACCACTAGCGGGGGGCCGTGATGAGCAGTTCTTC.

V gene TRBV5-1 combines with J gene TRBJ1-6; D is perhaps TRBD1 (6 bases). The germline V and J ends were trimmed by 6 bases and 5 bases, with 12 bases remaining between them. Germline values: CDR1 SGHRS, CDR2 YFSETQ. The CDR3 runs to 14 residues. CDR3: CASNLGANNSPLHF. Written as DNA, the CDR3 is TGCGCCAGCAACCTGGGGGCAAATAATTCACCCCTCCACTTT.

The rearrangement joins TRBV5-1 to TRBJ1-2; D is perhaps TRBD1 (5 bases). The ends were cut back, 1 base at V and 4 bases at J, with 14 bases in the middle. The CDR3 is 15 residues long. The V gene's germline CDR1 is SGHRS and CDR2 YFSETQ. The CDR3 is CASSLSVTARYGYTF. CDR3 nucleotide sequence: TGCGCCAGCAGCTTGAGTGTGACAGCACGCTATGGCTACACCTTC.

The chain links TRBV4-2 to TRBJ2-6; 7 bases are shared with TRBD1. CDR3 length equals 19 residues. Unmatched junction bases numbered 8, after V lost 0 bases and J lost 0 bases. CDR1 and CDR2 from the germline V gene are LGHNA and YNFKEQ. CDR3 loop: CASSQDWDRTSSGANVLTF. For the CDR3, the DNA is TGTGCCAGCAGCCAAGATTGGGACAGAACATCCTCTGGGGCCAACGTCCTGACTTTC.

For this clone: Other DNA sequences from this sample encode an identical CDR3 as well. V and J are TRBV7-9 and TRBJ1-3; a weak D match, TRBD1 (5 bases). Trimming shortened V by 2 bases and J by 4 bases, and 9 bases separated the two germline ends. This CDR3 contains 14 residues. Germline loops: CDR1 SEHNR, CDR2 FQNEAQ (reference sequence). CDR3 amino acids: CASSLQGSGNTIYF. The CDR3 nucleotides are TGTGCCAGCAGCTTACAGGGCTCGGGAAACACCATATATTTT.

The table lists this clone with a few counts. Other DNA sequences in this specimen translate into the identical CDR3. J is TRBJ1-1 and V is TRBV6-5; 12 positions match TRBD1. Germline CDR1 MNHEY, CDR2 SVGAGI. V gave up 2 bases and J gave up 8 bases; unmatched junction bases: 3. This CDR3 contains 14 residues. CDR3 protein: CASSYTGQGAEAFF. In DNA, the CDR3 is TGTGCCAGCAGTTACACGGGACAGGGGGCCGAAGCTTTCTTT.

V and J are TRBV4-3 and TRBJ2-2; D is unresolved. This CDR3 is 14 amino acids long. V was cut by 0 bases and J by 6 bases, with 8 bases left in between. Germline assignment: CDR1 LGHNA and CDR2 YSLEER. The CDR3 nucleotides are TGCGCCAGCAGCCAAGACCCGGGTCCCGGGGAGCTGTTTTTT. It specifies CASSQDPGPGELFF.

The chain links TRBV28 to TRBJ1-5, with D uncertain. Trimming removed 5 bases at V and 2 bases at J, with 13 bases between. This CDR3 contains 15 residues. Germline loops: CDR1 MDHEN, CDR2 SYDVKM. CDR3 amino acids: CASSAPGRGNQPQHF. As DNA, the CDR3 is TGTGCCAGCAGTGCCCCCGGTAGAGGCAATCAGCCCCAGCATTTT.

The chain carries TRBV19 and TRBJ2-7; 8 bases fit TRBD2. The CDR3 runs to 15 residues. J was trimmed by 3 bases and V by 3 bases; bases with no gene match: 7. CDR1 is LNHDA and CDR2 is SQIVND in the germline V gene (reference sequence). The CDR3 coding sequence is TGTGCCAGTAGTATTAGCGGGGCGTTCGTCTACGAGCAGTACTTC. It encodes CASSISGAFVYEQYF.

The V gene is TRBV7-8, the J gene TRBJ2-7; 9 bases agree with TRBD2. Germline V CDR1 and CDR2: SGHVS, FQNEAQ. The CDR3 is 15 amino acids. The V gene end was trimmed by 4 bases and the J gene end by 6 bases; junction bases not matched to a gene: 10. Written as DNA, the CDR3 is TGTGCCAGCAGCTCCCGGACTAGCGCGGGAGGCGAGCAGTACTTC. Its protein product is CASSSRTSAGGEQYF.

This clone was recorded once. Different DNA sequences within this sample yield the same CDR3. The chain employs TRBV6-5 and TRBJ1-1; D perhaps matches TRBD1 (5 bases). The germline V and J ends were trimmed by 0 bases and 10 bases, with 9 bases remaining between them. Germline V gene sequence: CDR1 MNHEY, CDR2 SVGAGI. The CDR3 sequence is 12 residues long. Written as DNA, the CDR3 is TGTGCCAGCAGTTACTCCGGGGGAACAGCTTTCTTT. As protein: CASSYSGGTAFF.

The J gene is TRBJ1-2, the V gene TRBV5-1; D is possibly TRBD1 (6 bases). The V end lost 3 bases, the J end lost 8 bases, and 17 bases lay between the germline ends. CDR3 length: 14 amino acids. Germline V gene lookup returns CDR1 SGHRS and CDR2 YFSETQ. The CDR3 protein is CASSSQGDLEGYTF. The CDR3, as DNA: TGCGCCAGCAGCTCACAGGGAGACTTGGAGGGCTACACCTTC.

The gene calls are TRBV28 and TRBJ1-1; 8 bases line up with TRBD1. The trim removed 2 bases at V and 1 base at J, leaving 3 bases unmatched. The CDR3 spans 15 residues. Germline CDR1 is MDHEN and CDR2 is SYDVKM. The CDR3 sequence is CASSLGGTGNTEAFF. The DNA of the CDR3 is TGTGCCAGCAGTTTAGGGGGGACAGGGAACACTGAAGCTTTCTTT.